This T cell receptor (beta chain) was identified in a study of cytomegalovirus exposure and HLA in healthy donors. This clone was observed a handful of times. Use of 60 Vbeta and 13 Jbeta primers characterized the PCR. Assay used: immunoSEQ multiplex PCR; TCRdb lists only in-frame clones, some missing. This table has fewer than 250,000 clones, 80% to 85% appearing once. The CDR3 sequence is 15 residues long. V dropped 1 base and J dropped 4 bases, with 14 bases sitting between them. Germline V gene data show CDR1 as SNHLY and CDR2 as FYNNEI. The V and J genes are TRBV2 and TRBJ2-7; a weak D match, TRBD1 (6 bases). This TCR derives from a boy aged 2-9 years in good health and CMV-seronegative. The sample consisted of PBMCs. CDR3 in amino acids: CASSEVTGPGYEQYF. The CDR3 region has the DNA TGTGCCAGCAGTGAAGTTACAGGGCCGGGATACGAGCAGTACTTC.